Listed here is a single TCR beta chain. Antigen unknown. CDR3 length: 12 amino acids. V trimming: 3 bases; J trimming: 6 bases; junction bases outside the gene matches: 0. CDR1 SGHAT and CDR2 FQNNGV come from the germline V gene. Systemic immunosuppression or autoimmune disease history was grounds to exclude patients. The repertoire was sequenced with immunoSEQ multiplex PCR; TCRdb's copy has only in-frame clones and lacks some. Among tens of thousands of clones listed, roughly three quarters were seen once. These data are taken from a study of OX40 agonist ivuxolimab in advanced cancers. General study findings and limits: In CD8+ T cells, expanded clones were on average more numerous than in CD4+.

The V gene is TRBV11-2, the J gene TRBJ2-5; 8 bases align to TRBD2. The sample in question was CD4+ or CD8+ T cells sorted from blood, obtained in a trial of the OX40 agonist ivuxolimab. This receptor was taken from an adult with an advanced solid tumor such as melanoma, head and neck, liver or kidney cancer. Written as DNA, the CDR3 is TGTGCCAGCAGCTTTAGCGGGAAGACCCAGTACTTC. This gives the protein CASSFSGKTQYF.